This entry features one TCR beta chain sequence. This entry is derived from a study of blood T cell repertoires in COVID-19. Background on the study: Acute and convalescent COVID-19 samples came from the United States, Italy and Spain. From T cells, B-cell-depleted T cells, or PBMCs came the material, which was cDNA or gDNA.

Per the original methods: Amplification of reference gene primers provided the estimated nucleated cell counts. Using immunoSEQ multiplex PCR, the repertoire was profiled, and TCRdb retains in-frame clones only, with some absent. That table gives V, J and clone size, and the DNA gave D and trimming. Here the sample spans about 74,000 clones, roughly 81% being singletons. Sequencing was carried out using peripheral blood. This receptor was identified in an older man with acute or convalescent COVID-19.

The CDR3 reads CASSYSGRDQPQHF. CDR3 in DNA: TGTGCCAGCAGTTACTCGGGGCGAGATCAGCCCCAGCATTTT. The chain employs TRBV6-2 or TRBV6-3 and TRBJ1-5, with TRBD1 as a possible D gene (5 bases). V was cut by 0 bases and J by 5 bases, with 8 bases left in between. CDR1 is MNHEY, CDR2 SVGEGT, per germline. The CDR3 loop spans 14 amino acids.